A selection of T cell receptor beta chains follows, all from one sample in a study of T cell responses to AZD1222 COVID-19 vaccine. This table comes from immunoSEQ multiplex PCR, and its TCRdb copy is limited to in-frame clones, with some not included. The data hold around 60,000 clones, with over 85% observed a single time. The sequencing here drew on peripheral blood, taken on day 0 of AZD1222 vaccination. The receptors were sampled from an adult in good health. Each CDR3 is given with its conserved first and last residue. The D gene is left open where the match is weak. Size tells how often a clone was seen (once, few, many) or the class of an expanded clone, and some rows leave it out.

j_gene: TRBJ1-1
d_gene: NA
abundance: NA
v_gene: TRBV18
CDR3aa: CASSRNRDSNTEAFF
CDR3nt: TGTGCCAGCTCACGAAACAGGGACTCGAACACTGAAGCTTTCTTT

j_gene: TRBJ2-1
d_gene: TRBD1
abundance: NA
v_gene: TRBV29-1
CDR3aa: CSVEGTANEQFF
CDR3nt: TGCAGCGTGGAAGGGACAGCGAATGAGCAGTTCTTC

j_gene: TRBJ1-2
d_gene: TRBD1
abundance: NA
v_gene: TRBV27
CDR3aa: CASSPGPRGQNYGYTF
CDR3nt: TGTGCCAGCAGCCCCGGGCCGCGGGGACAGAACTATGGCTACACCTTC

j_gene: TRBJ2-1
d_gene: NA
abundance: NA
v_gene: TRBV7-6
CDR3aa: CASSATRSSYNEQFF
CDR3nt: TGTGCCAGCAGCGCGACACGGTCTTCCTACAATGAGCAGTTCTTC

j_gene: TRBJ1-2
d_gene: TRBD1
abundance: NA
v_gene: TRBV2
CDR3aa: CASRSGQNYGYTF
CDR3nt: TGTGCCAGCAGGTCGGGACAGAACTATGGCTACACCTTC

j_gene: TRBJ1-4
d_gene: TRBD1
abundance: NA
v_gene: TRBV9
CDR3aa: CASSADRANEKLFF
CDR3nt: TGTGCCAGCAGTGCCGACAGGGCTAATGAAAAACTGTTTTTT

j_gene: TRBJ2-7
d_gene: NA
abundance: few
v_gene: TRBV5-1
CDR3aa: CASSPNGRGGFQYF
CDR3nt: TGCGCCAGCAGCCCCAATGGCAGGGGCGGATTTCAGTACTTC

j_gene: TRBJ1-2
d_gene: NA
abundance: NA
v_gene: TRBV10-3
CDR3aa: CAISEGGDYGYTF
CDR3nt: TGTGCCATCAGTGAGGGGGGGGACTATGGCTACACCTTC

j_gene: TRBJ1-2
d_gene: NA
abundance: NA
v_gene: TRBV18
CDR3aa: CASSPPETVNYGYTF
CDR3nt: TGTGCCAGCTCACCACCAGAGACGGTTAACTATGGCTACACCTTC

j_gene: TRBJ1-1
d_gene: TRBD1
abundance: NA
v_gene: TRBV2
CDR3aa: CASRDRENTEAFF
CDR3nt: TGTGCCAGCAGGGACAGGGAGAACACTGAAGCTTTCTTT

j_gene: TRBJ2-5
d_gene: TRBD2
abundance: NA
v_gene: TRBV24-1
CDR3aa: CATSDPSGGKQETQYF
CDR3nt: TGTGCCACCAGTGACCCCAGCGGGGGGAAGCAAGAGACCCAGTACTTC

j_gene: TRBJ1-3
d_gene: TRBD1
abundance: NA
v_gene: TRBV12-5
CDR3aa: CASVDDRAGNTIYF
CDR3nt: TGTGCTAGTGTCGACGACAGGGCTGGAAACACCATATATTTT

j_gene: TRBJ2-1
d_gene: NA
abundance: NA
v_gene: TRBV7-9
CDR3aa: CASSPAPWYSSYNEQFF
CDR3nt: TGTGCCAGCAGCCCAGCGCCTTGGTACAGCTCCTACAATGAGCAGTTCTTC

j_gene: TRBJ2-2
d_gene: NA
abundance: NA
v_gene: TRBV3-1/TRBV3-2
CDR3aa: CASSPREPGELFF
CDR3nt: TGTGCCAGCAGCCCTCGGGAGCCCGGGGAGCTGTTTTTT

j_gene: TRBJ1-1
d_gene: NA
abundance: NA
v_gene: TRBV9
CDR3aa: CASSVGESGTEAFF
CDR3nt: TGTGCCAGCAGCGTAGGGGAGTCGGGCACTGAAGCTTTCTTT

j_gene: TRBJ2-2
d_gene: NA
abundance: NA
v_gene: TRBV7-2
CDR3aa: CASSPLWVRTGELFF
CDR3nt: TGTGCCAGCAGCCCGCTTTGGGTCAGGACCGGGGAGCTGTTTTTT

j_gene: TRBJ2-1
d_gene: NA
abundance: NA
v_gene: TRBV9
CDR3aa: CASSHYGTGYEQFF
CDR3nt: TGTGCCAGCAGCCATTATGGAACAGGCTATGAGCAGTTCTTC

j_gene: TRBJ1-6
d_gene: NA
abundance: once
v_gene: TRBV6-5
CDR3aa: CASSSTHRSPLHF
CDR3nt: TGTGCCAGCAGTTCGACACACCGTTCACCCCTCCACTTT

j_gene: TRBJ1-2
d_gene: NA
abundance: NA
v_gene: TRBV12-3/TRBV12-4
CDR3aa: CASSSRTVYGYTF
CDR3nt: TGTGCCAGCAGTTCTCGGACCGTATATGGCTACACCTTC

j_gene: TRBJ1-1
d_gene: NA
abundance: NA
v_gene: TRBV10-1
CDR3aa: CASSENGEAFF
CDR3nt: TGCGCCAGCAGTGAAAACGGTGAAGCTTTCTTT

j_gene: TRBJ2-1
d_gene: NA
abundance: NA
v_gene: TRBV7-2
CDR3aa: CASSLRQVYNEQFF
CDR3nt: TGTGCCAGCAGCTTAAGACAGGTTTACAATGAGCAGTTCTTC

j_gene: TRBJ1-1
d_gene: NA
abundance: NA
v_gene: TRBV2
CDR3aa: CASSALGSTEAFF
CDR3nt: TGTGCCAGCAGTGCACTGGGGAGCACTGAAGCTTTCTTT

j_gene: TRBJ2-7
d_gene: NA
abundance: NA
v_gene: TRBV7-9
CDR3aa: CASSLSDGTDEQYF
CDR3nt: TGTGCCAGCAGTCTTTCCGATGGGACCGACGAGCAGTACTTC

j_gene: TRBJ2-2
d_gene: NA
abundance: NA
v_gene: TRBV11-2
CDR3aa: CASGYRARGAGELFF
CDR3nt: TGTGCCAGCGGATACAGGGCCCGGGGGGCCGGGGAGCTGTTTTTT

j_gene: TRBJ2-7
d_gene: TRBD1
abundance: NA
v_gene: TRBV4-2
CDR3aa: CASSLRQGPSEQYF
CDR3nt: TGTGCCAGCAGCCTGCGACAGGGCCCGTCCGAGCAGTACTTC

j_gene: TRBJ1-3
d_gene: TRBD1
abundance: NA
v_gene: TRBV5-1
CDR3aa: CASSLGQGLWNSGNTIYF
CDR3nt: TGCGCCAGCAGCTTGGGACAGGGCCTATGGAACTCTGGAAACACCATATATTTT

j_gene: TRBJ2-3
d_gene: NA
abundance: NA
v_gene: TRBV5-4
CDR3aa: CASSLDTFSSTDTQYF
CDR3nt: TGTGCCAGCAGCTTGGATACCTTTTCTAGCACAGATACGCAGTATTTT

j_gene: TRBJ1-2
d_gene: TRBD1
abundance: NA
v_gene: TRBV19
CDR3aa: CASSIAGTAAYYGYTF
CDR3nt: TGTGCCAGTAGTATAGCTGGGACAGCGGCCTACTATGGCTACACCTTC

j_gene: TRBJ1-5
d_gene: NA
abundance: NA
v_gene: TRBV6-5
CDR3aa: CASRPDSTNQPQHF
CDR3nt: TGTGCCAGCAGGCCGGACAGTACAAATCAGCCCCAGCATTTT

j_gene: TRBJ1-3
d_gene: NA
abundance: NA
v_gene: TRBV5-4
CDR3aa: CASSAGASGNTIYF
CDR3nt: TGTGCCAGCAGCGCCGGGGCGAGCGGAAACACCATATATTTT

j_gene: TRBJ2-5
d_gene: NA
abundance: NA
v_gene: TRBV18
CDR3aa: CASSPRQTQETQYF
CDR3nt: TGTGCCAGCTCACCAAGACAGACCCAAGAGACCCAGTACTTC

j_gene: TRBJ2-1
d_gene: TRBD2
abundance: few
v_gene: TRBV11-2
CDR3aa: CASSPPSSGGGREQFF
CDR3nt: TGTGCCAGCAGCCCACCGTCTAGCGGGGGCGGGCGGGAGCAGTTCTTC

j_gene: TRBJ1-2
d_gene: NA
abundance: once
v_gene: TRBV12-3/TRBV12-4
CDR3aa: CASSEGFYGYTF
CDR3nt: TGTGCCAGCAGCGAGGGGTTTTATGGCTACACCTTC

j_gene: TRBJ1-1
d_gene: NA
abundance: NA
v_gene: TRBV12-3/TRBV12-4
CDR3aa: CASSTSVGVKAFF
CDR3nt: TGTGCCAGCAGTACCAGTGTGGGGGTGAAAGCTTTCTTT

j_gene: TRBJ1-6
d_gene: TRBD1
abundance: NA
v_gene: TRBV4-1
CDR3aa: CASSQDRDRVNSPLHF
CDR3nt: TGCGCCAGCAGCCAAGACAGGGACAGGGTGAATTCACCCCTCCACTTT

j_gene: TRBJ1-6
d_gene: NA
abundance: NA
v_gene: TRBV19
CDR3aa: CASSIGTSSPLHF
CDR3nt: TGTGCCAGTAGTATCGGAACAAGTTCACCCCTCCACTTT

j_gene: TRBJ1-3
d_gene: NA
abundance: NA
v_gene: TRBV7-6
CDR3aa: CASSLVTPGSGNTIYF
CDR3nt: TGTGCCAGCAGCTTAGTTACCCCAGGCTCTGGAAACACCATATATTTT

j_gene: TRBJ1-1
d_gene: NA
abundance: NA
v_gene: TRBV7-9
CDR3aa: CASSLSAGRNTEAFF
CDR3nt: TGTGCCAGCAGCTTAAGCGCAGGGAGGAACACTGAAGCTTTCTTT

j_gene: TRBJ1-1
d_gene: TRBD1
abundance: NA
v_gene: TRBV5-4
CDR3aa: CASGVRTGGWTEAFF
CDR3nt: TGTGCCAGCGGCGTAAGGACAGGGGGTTGGACTGAAGCTTTCTTT

j_gene: TRBJ2-3
d_gene: TRBD2
abundance: NA
v_gene: TRBV7-2
CDR3aa: CASSLGLAGTDTQYF
CDR3nt: TGTGCCAGCAGCCTGGGACTAGCGGGCACAGATACGCAGTATTTT

j_gene: TRBJ2-7
d_gene: TRBD1
abundance: NA
v_gene: TRBV11-2
CDR3aa: CASRGTGGFYEQYF
CDR3nt: TGTGCCAGCAGGGGGACAGGGGGCTTCTACGAGCAGTACTTC

j_gene: TRBJ1-1
d_gene: NA
abundance: NA
v_gene: TRBV5-4
CDR3aa: CASQLQGVNTEAFF
CDR3nt: TGTGCCAGCCAACTCCAGGGAGTGAACACTGAAGCTTTCTTT

j_gene: TRBJ2-2
d_gene: NA
abundance: few
v_gene: TRBV7-9
CDR3aa: CASSLWGSTGELFF
CDR3nt: TGTGCCAGCAGCTTATGGGGAAGCACCGGGGAGCTGTTTTTT

j_gene: TRBJ1-2
d_gene: NA
abundance: NA
v_gene: TRBV4-2
CDR3aa: CASSQGGAPGYTF
CDR3nt: TGTGCCAGCAGCCAAGGGGGGGCTCCTGGCTACACCTTC

j_gene: TRBJ1-2
d_gene: NA
abundance: NA
v_gene: TRBV9
CDR3aa: CASSEGPGENYGYTF
CDR3nt: TGTGCCAGCAGCGAAGGGCCCGGAGAAAACTATGGCTACACCTTC